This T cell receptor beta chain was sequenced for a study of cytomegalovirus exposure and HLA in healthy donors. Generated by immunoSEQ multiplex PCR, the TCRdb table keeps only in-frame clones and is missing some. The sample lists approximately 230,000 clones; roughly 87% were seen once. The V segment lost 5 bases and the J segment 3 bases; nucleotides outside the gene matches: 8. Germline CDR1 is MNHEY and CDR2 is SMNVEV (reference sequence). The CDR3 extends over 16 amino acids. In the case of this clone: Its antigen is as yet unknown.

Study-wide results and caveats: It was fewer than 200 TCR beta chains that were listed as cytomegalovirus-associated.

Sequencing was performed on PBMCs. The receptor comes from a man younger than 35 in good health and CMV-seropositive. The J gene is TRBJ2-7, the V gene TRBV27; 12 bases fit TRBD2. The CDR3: CASSRSTSGRFYEQYF. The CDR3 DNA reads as TGTGCCAGCAGTCGGTCGACTAGCGGGAGATTCTACGAGCAGTACTTC.